This T cell receptor (beta chain) was sequenced in a study of T cells after posttransplantation cyclophosphamide. The table lists this clone with many counts. Germline values: CDR1 LGHNA, CDR2 YNFKEQ. Trimming left V 2 bases short and J 0 bases short, with 6 bases between. This CDR3 spans 14 amino acids. This related bone marrow graft donor gave peripheral blood on the day of marrow donation. Here immunoSEQ multiplex PCR was the method, and the copy in TCRdb shows in-frame clones only, minus some. This table holds tens of thousands of clones with no singletons; the top ten claim roughly 2.2%. The chain has TRBV4-2 and TRBJ2-3; TRBD2 might be the D (6 bases). The clonotype originates from a man aged 40-55 years in good health, CMV-negative, and a related stem cell transplant donor. Sequenced sample: PBMCs. The CDR3 loop is CASSQRGSTDTQYF. Written as DNA, the CDR3 is TGTGCCAGCAGCCAACGGGGGAGCACAGATACGCAGTATTTT.